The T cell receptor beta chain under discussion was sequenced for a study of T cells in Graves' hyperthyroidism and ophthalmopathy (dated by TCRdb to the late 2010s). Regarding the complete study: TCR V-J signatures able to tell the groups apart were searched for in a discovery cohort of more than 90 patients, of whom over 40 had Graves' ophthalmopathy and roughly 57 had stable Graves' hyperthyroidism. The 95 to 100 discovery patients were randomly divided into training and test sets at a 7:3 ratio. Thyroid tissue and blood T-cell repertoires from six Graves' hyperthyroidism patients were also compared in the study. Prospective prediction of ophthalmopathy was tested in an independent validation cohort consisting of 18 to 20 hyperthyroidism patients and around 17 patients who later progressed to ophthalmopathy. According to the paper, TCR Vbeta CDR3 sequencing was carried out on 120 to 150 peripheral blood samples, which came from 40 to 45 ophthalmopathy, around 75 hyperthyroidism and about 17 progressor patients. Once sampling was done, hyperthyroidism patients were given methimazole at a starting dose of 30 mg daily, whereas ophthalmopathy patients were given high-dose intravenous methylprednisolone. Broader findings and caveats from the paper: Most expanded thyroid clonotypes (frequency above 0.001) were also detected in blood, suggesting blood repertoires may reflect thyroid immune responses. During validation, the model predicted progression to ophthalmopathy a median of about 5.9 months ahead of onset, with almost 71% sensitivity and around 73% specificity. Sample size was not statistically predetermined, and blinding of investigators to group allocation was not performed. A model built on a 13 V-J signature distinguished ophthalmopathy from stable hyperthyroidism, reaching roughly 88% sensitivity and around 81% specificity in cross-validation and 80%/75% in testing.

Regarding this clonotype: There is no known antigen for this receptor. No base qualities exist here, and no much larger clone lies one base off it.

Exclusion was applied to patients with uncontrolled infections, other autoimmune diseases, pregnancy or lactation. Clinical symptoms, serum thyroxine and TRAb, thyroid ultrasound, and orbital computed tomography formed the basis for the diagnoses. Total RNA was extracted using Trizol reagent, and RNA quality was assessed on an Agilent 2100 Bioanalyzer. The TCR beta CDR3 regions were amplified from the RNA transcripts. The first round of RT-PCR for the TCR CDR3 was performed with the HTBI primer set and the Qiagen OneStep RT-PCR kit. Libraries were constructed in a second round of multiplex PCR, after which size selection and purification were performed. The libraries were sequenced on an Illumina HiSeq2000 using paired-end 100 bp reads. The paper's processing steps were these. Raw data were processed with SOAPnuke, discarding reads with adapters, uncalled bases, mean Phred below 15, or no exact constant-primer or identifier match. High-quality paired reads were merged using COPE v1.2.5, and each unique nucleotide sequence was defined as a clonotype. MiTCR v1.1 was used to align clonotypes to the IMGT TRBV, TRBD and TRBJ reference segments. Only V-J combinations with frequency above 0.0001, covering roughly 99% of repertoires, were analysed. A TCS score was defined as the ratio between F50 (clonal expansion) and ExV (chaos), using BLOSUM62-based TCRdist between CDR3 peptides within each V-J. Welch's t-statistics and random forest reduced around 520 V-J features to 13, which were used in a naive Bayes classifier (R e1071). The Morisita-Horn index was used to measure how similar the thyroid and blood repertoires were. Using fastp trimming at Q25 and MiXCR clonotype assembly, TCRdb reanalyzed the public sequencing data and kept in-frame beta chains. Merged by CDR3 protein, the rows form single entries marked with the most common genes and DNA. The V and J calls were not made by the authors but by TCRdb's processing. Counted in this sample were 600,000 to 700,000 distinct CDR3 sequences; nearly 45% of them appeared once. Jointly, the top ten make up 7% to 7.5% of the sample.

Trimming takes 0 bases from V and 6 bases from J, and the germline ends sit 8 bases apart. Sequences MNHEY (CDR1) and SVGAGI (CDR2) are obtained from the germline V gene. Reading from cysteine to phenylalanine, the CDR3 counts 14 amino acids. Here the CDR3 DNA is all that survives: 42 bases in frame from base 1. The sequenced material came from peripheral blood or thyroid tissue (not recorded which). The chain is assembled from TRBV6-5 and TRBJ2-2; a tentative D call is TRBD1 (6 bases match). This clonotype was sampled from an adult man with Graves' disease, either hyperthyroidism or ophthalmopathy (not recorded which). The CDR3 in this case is CASSYSGAAGELFF. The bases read TGTGCCAGCAGTTACTCGGGGGCAGCCGGGGAGCTGTTTTTT.